This T cell receptor beta chain comes out of a study of blood T cell repertoires in COVID-19. Study details: Sites in the United States, Italy and Spain provided acute and convalescent COVID-19 samples. Sources were T cells, B-cell-depleted T cells, or PBMCs; the material itself was cDNA or gDNA.

CDR1 SGHTA and CDR2 FQGNSA come from the germline V gene. The germline V and J ends were trimmed by 5 bases and 2 bases, with 18 bases remaining between them. This CDR3 contains 16 residues. Those who participated ranged in age from roughly 18 to 90 years and resided in about two dozen US areas. Either two negative PCRs, clearance, or symptom resolution qualified Cohort 3 donors as recovered. The method was immunoSEQ multiplex PCR; TCRdb's version includes in-frame clones alone and lacks a portion of them. The sample records nearly 350,000 clones, roughly 87% being singletons. The TCR sequence derives from a woman in her 30s who had recovered from COVID-19. Material for sequencing was PBMCs or T cells enriched from blood (not recorded which). J is TRBJ1-2 and V is TRBV7-2; D gene ambiguous. Here the CDR3 reads CASSKAPTILNYGYTF. CDR3 coding DNA: TGTGCCAGCAGCAAAGCCCCGACTATCCTAAACTATGGCTACACCTTC.